This T cell receptor (beta chain) derives from a study of blood T cells in healthy people across ages. Broader study findings: With naive T cell percentage, TCR beta diversity showed a strong correlation.

For this clonotype: Its antigen is as yet unknown.

Primers used in a second PCR of about 6 to 11 cycles were a sample-barcoded 5' primer and a J-beta primer mix. Via MiXCR, TCRdb re-called the 5' RACE reads, giving one row per CDR3 protein. The sample lists 1,300,000 or so distinct CDR3 sequences, almost 60% occurring once. The germline V gene has CDR1 LGHDT and CDR2 YNNKEL (reference sequence). The CDR3 consists of 13 residues. V was trimmed by 2 bases and J by 10 bases, leaving 12 bases between them. The sequence came from a man younger than 30 in good health. Sample: blood. The chain links TRBV3-1 to TRBJ1-5; D unclear. This CDR3 is CASSQREGSPQHF. In nucleotides, the CDR3 is TGTGCCAGCAGCCAAAGGGAGGGTTCACCCCAGCATTTT.